This T cell receptor (beta chain) was identified in a study of T cells in Graves' hyperthyroidism and ophthalmopathy. Participants, patients aged 18 to 65, had newly diagnosed hyperthyroidism with a duration under 2 months. RNA transcripts provided the source from which TCR beta CDR3 regions were amplified. The TCR CDR3 was amplified in a first-round RT-PCR using the HTBI primer set. TCRdb re-analysed the multiplex PCR reads in MiXCR, keeping a single row per CDR3 protein. The table lists some 620,000 distinct CDR3 sequences, 16% of them singletons. CDR3 length equals 13 residues. The germline V gene encodes CDR1 SQVTM and CDR2 ANQGSEA. The V and J ends lost 1 base and 7 bases, in that order; junction bases with no gene match: 6.

Sequenced input: blood. The J gene is TRBJ1-2, the V gene TRBV29-1; 7 nucleotides align to TRBD1. The TCR was taken from a woman under 40 with Graves' hyperthyroidism. The CDR3 sequence: CSVEGGGPSGYTF. DNA of the CDR3: TGCAGCGTTGAAGGAGGGGGCCCGAGTGGCTACACCTTC. The entire variable domain, with the rest obtained from reference TRBV29-1 and TRBJ1-2, is as follows: SAVISQKPSRDICQRGTSLTIQCQVDSQVTMMFWYRQQPGQSLTLIATANQGSEATYESGFVIDKFPISRPNLTFSTLTVSNMSPEDSSIYLCSVEGGGPSGYTFGSGTRLTVV.